Described below is a single T cell receptor (beta chain) sequence and its context. This entry comes from a study of CD8+ T cells in alopecia areata. Study in general: The study gave treated patients oral tofacitinib at 5 to 10 mg twice daily. Tofacitinib therapy lasting 6 to 18 months was followed by 6 months off drug.

The CDR3 is made up of 14 amino acids. After removal of 3 bases from V and 4 bases from J, the junction contained 5 bases not matched to a gene. Germline-derived CDR1 and CDR2 are SGHRS and YFSETQ. RNA, once extracted, was reverse transcribed into cDNA for use as the sequencing template. The data were produced by immunoSEQ multiplex PCR, yet TCRdb's version contains in-frame clones alone and is incomplete. The sample has hundreds of thousands of clones, 50% to 60% seen once. This TCR came from a human donor with alopecia areata. This material consisted of CD4+ T cells sorted from blood, taken at week 0. The J gene is TRBJ2-5, the V gene TRBV5-1; 8 nucleotides line up with TRBD1. For the CDR3, the DNA is TGCGCCAGCAGCTACAAACAGGGGGGAGAGACCCAGTACTTC. This translates into CASSYKQGGETQYF.